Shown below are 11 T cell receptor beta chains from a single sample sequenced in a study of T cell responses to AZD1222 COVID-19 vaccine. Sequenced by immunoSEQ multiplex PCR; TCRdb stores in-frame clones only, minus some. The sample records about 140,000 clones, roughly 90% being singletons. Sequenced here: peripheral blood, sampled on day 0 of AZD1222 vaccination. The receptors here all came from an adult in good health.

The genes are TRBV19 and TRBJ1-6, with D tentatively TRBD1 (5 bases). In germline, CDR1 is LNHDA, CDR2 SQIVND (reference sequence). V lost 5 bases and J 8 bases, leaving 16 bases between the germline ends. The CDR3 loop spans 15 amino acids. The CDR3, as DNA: TGTGCCAGTAGTCCCCGCGGTGGCAGGGATTCACCCCTCCACTTT. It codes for CASSPRGGRDSPLHF.

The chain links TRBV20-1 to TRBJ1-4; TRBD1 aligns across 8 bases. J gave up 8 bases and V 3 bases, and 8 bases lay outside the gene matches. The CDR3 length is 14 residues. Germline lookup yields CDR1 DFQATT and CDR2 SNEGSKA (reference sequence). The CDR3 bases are TGCAGTGCTAGTCCAGGGGGCGGTGGGGAAAAACTGTTTTTT. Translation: CSASPGGGGEKLFF.

CDR3 protein: CASSIGGIEQFF. The CDR3 nucleotides are TGTGCCAGTAGTATAGGAGGGATTGAGCAGTTCTTC. The rearrangement uses TRBV19 and TRBJ2-1, with a tentative D call TRBD2 (5 bases). Germline assignment: CDR1 LNHDA and CDR2 SQIVND (reference sequence). Trimming pared 1 base from V and 9 bases from J, leaving 7 bases between. CDR3 length equals 12 residues.

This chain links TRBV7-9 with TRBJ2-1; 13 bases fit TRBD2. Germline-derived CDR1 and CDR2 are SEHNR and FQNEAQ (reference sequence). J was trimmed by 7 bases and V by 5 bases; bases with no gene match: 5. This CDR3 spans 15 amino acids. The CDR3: CASSRTSGRWNEQFF. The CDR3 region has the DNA TGTGCCAGCAGCCGGACTAGCGGGAGATGGAATGAGCAGTTCTTC.

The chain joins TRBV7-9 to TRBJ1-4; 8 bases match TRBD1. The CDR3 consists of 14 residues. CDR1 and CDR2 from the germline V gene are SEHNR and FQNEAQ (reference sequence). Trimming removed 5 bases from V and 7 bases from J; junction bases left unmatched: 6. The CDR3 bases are TGTGCCAGCAGCCCCGGCGGACAGGGTGAAAAACTGTTTTTT. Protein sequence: CASSPGGQGEKLFF.

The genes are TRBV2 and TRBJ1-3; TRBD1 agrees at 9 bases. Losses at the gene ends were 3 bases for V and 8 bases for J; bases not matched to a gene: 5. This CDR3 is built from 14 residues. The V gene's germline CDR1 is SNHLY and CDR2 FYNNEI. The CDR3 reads CASSDPGQGDTIYF. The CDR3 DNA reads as TGTGCCAGCAGTGATCCGGGACAGGGTGACACCATATATTTT.

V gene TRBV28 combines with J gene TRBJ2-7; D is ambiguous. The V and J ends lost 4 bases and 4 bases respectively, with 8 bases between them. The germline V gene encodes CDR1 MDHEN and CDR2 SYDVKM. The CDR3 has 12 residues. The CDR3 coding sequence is TGTGCCAGCAGTTCGGTACCTTACGAGCAGTACTTC. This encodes CASSSVPYEQYF.

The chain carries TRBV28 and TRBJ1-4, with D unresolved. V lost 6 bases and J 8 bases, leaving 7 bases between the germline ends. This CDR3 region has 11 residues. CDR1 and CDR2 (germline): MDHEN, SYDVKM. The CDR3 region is CASRSREKLFF. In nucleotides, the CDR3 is TGTGCCAGCAGGTCTCGGGAAAAACTGTTTTTT.

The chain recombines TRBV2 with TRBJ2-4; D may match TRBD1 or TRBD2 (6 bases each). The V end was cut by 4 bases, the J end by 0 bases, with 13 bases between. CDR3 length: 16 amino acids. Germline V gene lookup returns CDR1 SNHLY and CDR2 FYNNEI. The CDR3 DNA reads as TGTGCCAGCAGTGCGTGGGGGGCGCTAGCCAAAAACATTCAGTACTTC. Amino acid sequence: CASSAWGALAKNIQYF.

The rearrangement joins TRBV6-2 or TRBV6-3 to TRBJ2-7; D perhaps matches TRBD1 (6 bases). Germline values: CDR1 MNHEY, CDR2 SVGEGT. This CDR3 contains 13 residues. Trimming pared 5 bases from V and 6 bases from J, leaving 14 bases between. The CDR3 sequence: CASSTNRVREQYF. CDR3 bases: TGTGCCAGCAGTACAAACAGGGTCCGCGAGCAGTACTTC.

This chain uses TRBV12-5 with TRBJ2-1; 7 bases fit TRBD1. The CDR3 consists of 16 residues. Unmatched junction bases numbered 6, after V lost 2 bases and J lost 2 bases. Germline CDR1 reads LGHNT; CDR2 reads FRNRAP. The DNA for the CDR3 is TGTGCTAGTGGTTTGCGTTTGACAGGGACCTACAATGAGCAGTTCTTC. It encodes CASGLRLTGTYNEQFF.